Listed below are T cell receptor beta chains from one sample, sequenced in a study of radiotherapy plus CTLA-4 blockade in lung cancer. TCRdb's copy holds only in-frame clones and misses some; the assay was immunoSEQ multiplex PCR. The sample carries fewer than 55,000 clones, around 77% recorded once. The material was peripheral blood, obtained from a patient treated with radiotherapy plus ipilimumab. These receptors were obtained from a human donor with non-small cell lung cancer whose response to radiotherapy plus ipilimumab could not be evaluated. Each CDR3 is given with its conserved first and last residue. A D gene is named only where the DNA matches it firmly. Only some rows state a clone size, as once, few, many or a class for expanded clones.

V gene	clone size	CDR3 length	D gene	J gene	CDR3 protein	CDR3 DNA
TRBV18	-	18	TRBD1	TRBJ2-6	CASSPRTGALSGANVLTF	TGTGCCAGCTCACCTCGGACAGGCGCCCTCTCTGGGGCCAACGTCCTGACTTTC
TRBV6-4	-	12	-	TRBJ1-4	CASTLTNEKLFF	TGTGCCAGCACTCTAACTAATGAAAAACTGTTTTTT
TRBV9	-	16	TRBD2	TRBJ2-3	CASSVEASGPTDTQYF	TGTGCCAGCAGCGTAGAGGCTAGCGGCCCCACAGATACGCAGTATTTT
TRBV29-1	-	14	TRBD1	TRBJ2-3	CSVERGTGTDTQYF	TGCAGCGTTGAGAGGGGGACAGGGACAGATACGCAGTATTTT
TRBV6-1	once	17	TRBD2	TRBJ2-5	CASSETTSGINGETQYF	TGTGCCAGCAGTGAAACCACTAGCGGGATTAACGGAGAGACCCAGTACTTC
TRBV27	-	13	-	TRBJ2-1	CASSLRPGWGEFF	TGTGCCAGCAGTTTACGCCCGGGTTGGGGGGAGTTCTTC
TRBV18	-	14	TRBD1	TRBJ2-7	CASSPGTGSYEQYF	TGTGCCAGCTCGCCCGGGACAGGCTCCTACGAGCAGTACTTC
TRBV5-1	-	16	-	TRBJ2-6	CASSFPPGSGANVLTF	TGCGCCAGCAGCTTCCCCCCAGGCTCTGGGGCCAACGTCCTGACTTTC
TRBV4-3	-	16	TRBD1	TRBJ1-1	CASSQDGTGTDTEAFF	TGCGCCAGCAGCCAAGACGGGACAGGAACAGACACTGAAGCTTTCTTT
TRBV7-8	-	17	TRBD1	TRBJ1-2	CASSLATGGNIGYGYTF	TGTGCCAGCAGCTTAGCAACAGGGGGGAATATCGGGTATGGCTACACCTTC
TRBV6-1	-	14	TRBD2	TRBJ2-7	CASDTTSEPYEQYF	TGTGCCAGTGATACGACTAGCGAGCCCTACGAGCAGTACTTC
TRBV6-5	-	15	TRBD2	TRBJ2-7	CASSYSLTSGDEQYF	TGTGCCAGCAGTTACTCGCTGACTAGCGGTGACGAGCAGTACTTC
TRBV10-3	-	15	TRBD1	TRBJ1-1	CAISESGTGEAEAFF	TGTGCCATCAGTGAGTCGGGGACAGGGGAGGCTGAAGCTTTCTTT
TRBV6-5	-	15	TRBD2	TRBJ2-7	CASSYVSGSPYEQYF	TGTGCCAGCAGTTACGTTAGCGGGAGTCCCTACGAGCAGTACTTC
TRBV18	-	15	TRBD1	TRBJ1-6	CASSPDRGKNSPLHF	TGTGCCAGCTCACCAGACAGGGGCAAAAATTCACCCCTCCACTTT
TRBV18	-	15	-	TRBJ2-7	CASSPGSGNGYEQYF	TGTGCCAGCTCACCCGGGTCAGGGAACGGCTACGAGCAGTACTTC
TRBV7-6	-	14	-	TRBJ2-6	CASSLYTGANVLTF	TGTGCCAGCAGCTTGTATACTGGGGCCAACGTCCTGACTTTC
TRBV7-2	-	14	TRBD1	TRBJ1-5	CASSLGTENQPQHF	TGTGCCAGCAGCCTTGGGACAGAAAATCAGCCCCAGCATTTT
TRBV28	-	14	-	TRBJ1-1	CASRGGQLNTEAFF	TGTGCCAGCAGAGGAGGACAGCTGAACACTGAAGCTTTCTTT
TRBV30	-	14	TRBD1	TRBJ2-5	CAWVETGGRETQYF	TGTGCCTGGGTTGAGACAGGGGGCCGAGAGACCCAGTACTTC
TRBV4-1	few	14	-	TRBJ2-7	CASSQGRNSYEQYF	TGCGCCAGCAGCCAGGGGCGAAACTCCTACGAGCAGTACTTC
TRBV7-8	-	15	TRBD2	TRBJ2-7	CASSLRLASSYEQYF	TGTGCCAGCAGCCTTAGACTAGCTAGCTCCTACGAGCAGTACTTC
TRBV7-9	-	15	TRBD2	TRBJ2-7	CASSLGLAGGYEQYF	TGTGCCAGCAGCTTGGGACTAGCGGGGGGCTACGAGCAGTACTTC
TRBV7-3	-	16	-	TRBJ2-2	CASSLLAPSNTGELFF	TGTGCCAGCAGCTTACTAGCGCCCTCGAACACCGGGGAGCTGTTTTTT
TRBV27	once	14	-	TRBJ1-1	CASSGRGTNTEAFF	TGTGCCAGCAGTGGACGGGGGACGAACACTGAAGCTTTCTTT
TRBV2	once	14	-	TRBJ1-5	CASSERISDQPQHF	TGTGCCAGCAGTGAACGGATTAGCGATCAGCCCCAGCATTTT
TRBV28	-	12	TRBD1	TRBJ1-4	CASSLGTGRLFF	TGTGCCAGCAGTTTGGGGACAGGCCGTTTGTTTTTT
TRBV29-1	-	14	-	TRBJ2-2	CSVGDTGGAGELFF	TGCAGCGTTGGAGACACCGGAGGCGCCGGGGAGCTGTTTTTT
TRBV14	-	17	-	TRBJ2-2	CASSQGGVGSNTGELFF	TGTGCCAGCAGCCAAGGCGGGGTGGGGTCGAACACCGGGGAGCTGTTTTTT
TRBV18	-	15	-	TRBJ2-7	CASSPTYTGSYEQYF	TGTGCCAGCTCACCAACCTACACGGGCTCCTACGAGCAGTACTTC
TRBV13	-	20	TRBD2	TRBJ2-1	CASSPGTSGPSLAFYNEQFF	TGTGCCAGCAGCCCAGGGACTAGCGGACCCTCTCTAGCGTTTTACAATGAGCAGTTCTTC
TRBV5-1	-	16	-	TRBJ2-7	CASSLAFGLPTYEQYF	TGCGCCAGCAGCTTGGCCTTCGGACTACCTACCTACGAGCAGTACTTC
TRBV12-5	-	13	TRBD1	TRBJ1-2	CASGSTGGYGYTF	TGTGCTAGTGGGTCTACAGGGGGCTATGGCTACACCTTC
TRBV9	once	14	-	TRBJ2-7	CASSVTGTTYEQYF	TGTGCCAGCAGCGTTACAGGGACTACCTACGAGCAGTACTTC
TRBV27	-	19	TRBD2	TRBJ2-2	CATKGGNPWTSANTGELFF	TGTGCCACTAAAGGAGGAAATCCCTGGACTAGCGCGAACACCGGGGAGCTGTTTTTT
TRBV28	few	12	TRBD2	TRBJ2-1	CASQREFSEQFF	TGTGCCAGCCAGCGGGAGTTCAGCGAGCAGTTCTTC
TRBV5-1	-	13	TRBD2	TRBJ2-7	CASSLLAAYEQYF	TGCGCCAGCAGCTTGCTAGCGGCCTACGAGCAGTACTTC
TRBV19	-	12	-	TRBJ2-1	CASSMSYNEQFF	TGTGCCAGTAGTATGAGTTACAATGAGCAGTTCTTC
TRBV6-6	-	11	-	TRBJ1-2	CASVGNYGYTF	TGTGCCAGCGTCGGGAACTATGGCTACACCTTC
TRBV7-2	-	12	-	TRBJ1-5	CASSLQSQPQHF	TGTGCCAGCAGCTTACAATCTCAGCCCCAGCATTTT
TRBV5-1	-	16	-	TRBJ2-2	CASSPRAGATTGELFF	TGCGCCAGCAGCCCCCGGGCGGGGGCCACTACCGGGGAGCTGTTTTTT
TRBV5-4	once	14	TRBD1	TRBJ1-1	CASSWDRGPDEAFF	TGTGCCAGCAGCTGGGACAGGGGGCCCGATGAAGCTTTCTTT